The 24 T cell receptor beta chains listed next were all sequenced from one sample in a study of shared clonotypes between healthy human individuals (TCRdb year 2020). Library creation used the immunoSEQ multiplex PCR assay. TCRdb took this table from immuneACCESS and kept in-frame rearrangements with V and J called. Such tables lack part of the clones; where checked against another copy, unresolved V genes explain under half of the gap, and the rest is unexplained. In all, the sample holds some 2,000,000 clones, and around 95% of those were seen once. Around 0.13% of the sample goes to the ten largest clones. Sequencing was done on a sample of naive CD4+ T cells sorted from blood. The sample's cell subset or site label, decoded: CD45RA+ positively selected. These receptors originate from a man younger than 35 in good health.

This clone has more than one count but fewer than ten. CDR3: CASSLETNSPLHF. The CDR3, as DNA: TGTGCCAGCAGCTTGGAGACGAATTCACCCCTCCACTTT. The V call is TRBV5-4, the J call TRBJ1-6; no definite D call. Looked up from germline, CDR1 is SGHNT and CDR2 is YYREEE (reference sequence). The CDR3 has 13 residues. Deletions cut 0 bases from V and 7 bases from J, with 5 bases between.

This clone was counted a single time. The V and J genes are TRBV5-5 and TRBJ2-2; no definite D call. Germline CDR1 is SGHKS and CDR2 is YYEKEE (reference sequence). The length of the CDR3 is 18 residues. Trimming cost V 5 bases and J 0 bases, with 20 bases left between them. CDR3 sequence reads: CASSSAVFGIANTGELFF. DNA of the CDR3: TGTGCCAGCAGTTCCGCAGTGTTCGGAATCGCGAACACCGGGGAGCTGTTTTTT.

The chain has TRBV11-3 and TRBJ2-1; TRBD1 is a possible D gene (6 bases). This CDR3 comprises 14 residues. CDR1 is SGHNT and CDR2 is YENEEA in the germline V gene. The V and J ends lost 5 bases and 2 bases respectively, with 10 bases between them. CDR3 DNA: TGTGCCAGCAGCCCGGACAGAACCTACAATGAGCAGTTCTTC. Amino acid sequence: CASSPDRTYNEQFF.

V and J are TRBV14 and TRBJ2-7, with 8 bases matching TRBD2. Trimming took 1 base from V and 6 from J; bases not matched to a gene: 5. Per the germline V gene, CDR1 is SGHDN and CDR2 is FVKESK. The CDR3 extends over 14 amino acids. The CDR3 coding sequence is TGTGCCAGCAGCCAAGGAGTTAGCGGGGCCGAGCAGTACTTC. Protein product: CASSQGVSGAEQYF.

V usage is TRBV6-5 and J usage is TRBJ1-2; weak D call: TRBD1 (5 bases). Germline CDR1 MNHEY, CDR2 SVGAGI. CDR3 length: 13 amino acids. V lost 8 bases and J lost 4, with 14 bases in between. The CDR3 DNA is TGTGCCAGCGCTAGGGGATCCGCCTATGGCTACACCTTC. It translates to CASARGSAYGYTF.

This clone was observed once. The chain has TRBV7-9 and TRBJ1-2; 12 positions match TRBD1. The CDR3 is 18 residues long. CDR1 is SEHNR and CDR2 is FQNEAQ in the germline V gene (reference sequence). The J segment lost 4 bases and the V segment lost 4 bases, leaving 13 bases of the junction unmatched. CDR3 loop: CASSSPSRDRGPRYGYTF. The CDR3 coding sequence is TGTGCCAGCAGCTCCCCCTCCCGGGACAGGGGGCCCCGCTATGGCTACACCTTC.

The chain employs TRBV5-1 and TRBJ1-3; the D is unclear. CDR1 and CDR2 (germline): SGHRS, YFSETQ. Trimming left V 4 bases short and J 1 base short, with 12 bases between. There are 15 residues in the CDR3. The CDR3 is CASSRTQDSGNTIYF. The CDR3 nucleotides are TGCGCCAGCAGCCGGACGCAAGATTCTGGAAACACCATATATTTT.

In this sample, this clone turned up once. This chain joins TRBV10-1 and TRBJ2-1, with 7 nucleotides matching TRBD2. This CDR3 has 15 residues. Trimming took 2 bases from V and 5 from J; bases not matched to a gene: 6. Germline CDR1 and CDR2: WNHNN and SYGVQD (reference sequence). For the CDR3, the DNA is TGCGCCAGCAGTGAGAGGAGGGAGGGCCACAATGAGCAGTTCTTC. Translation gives CASSERREGHNEQFF.

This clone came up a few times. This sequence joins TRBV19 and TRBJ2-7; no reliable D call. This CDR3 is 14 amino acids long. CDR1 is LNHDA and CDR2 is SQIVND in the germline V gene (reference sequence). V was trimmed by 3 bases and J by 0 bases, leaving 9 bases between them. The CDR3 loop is CASSMAASSYEQYF. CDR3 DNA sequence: TGTGCCAGTAGTATGGCGGCCAGCTCCTACGAGCAGTACTTC.

CDR3 loop: CASTPLPASAPNSPLHF. In DNA form, the CDR3 reads TGTGCCAGCACTCCTTTGCCCGCCTCTGCCCCCAATTCACCCCTCCACTTT. The rearrangement uses TRBV28 and TRBJ1-6; D gene uncertain. Germline values: CDR1 MDHEN, CDR2 SYDVKM. V lost 7 bases and J lost 7, with 23 bases in between. The CDR3 is 17 residues long.

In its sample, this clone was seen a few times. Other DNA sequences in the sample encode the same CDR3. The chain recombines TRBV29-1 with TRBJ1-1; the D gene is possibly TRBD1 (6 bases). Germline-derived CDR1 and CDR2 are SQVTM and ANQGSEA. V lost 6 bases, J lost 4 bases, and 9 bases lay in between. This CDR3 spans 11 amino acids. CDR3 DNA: TGCAGCGTCGCACAGGGCACTGAAGCTTTCTTT. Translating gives CSVAQGTEAFF.

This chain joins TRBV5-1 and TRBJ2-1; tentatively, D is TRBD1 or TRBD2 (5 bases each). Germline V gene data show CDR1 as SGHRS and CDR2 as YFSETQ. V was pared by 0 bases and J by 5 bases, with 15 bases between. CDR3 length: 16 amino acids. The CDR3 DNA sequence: TGCGCCAGCAGCTTGGATCCAGGGAGTACGAACAATGAGCAGTTCTTC. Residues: CASSLDPGSTNNEQFF.

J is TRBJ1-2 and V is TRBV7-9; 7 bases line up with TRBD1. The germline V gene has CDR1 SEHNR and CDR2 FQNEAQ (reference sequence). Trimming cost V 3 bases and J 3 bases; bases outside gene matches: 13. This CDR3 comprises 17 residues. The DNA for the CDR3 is TGTGCCAGCAGCTTTGGAAGGGACAGCCAACTAGACTATGGCTACACCTTC. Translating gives CASSFGRDSQLDYGYTF.

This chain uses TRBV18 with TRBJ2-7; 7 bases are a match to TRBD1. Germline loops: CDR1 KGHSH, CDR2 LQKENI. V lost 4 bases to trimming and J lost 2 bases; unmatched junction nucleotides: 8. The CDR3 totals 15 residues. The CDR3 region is CASSRGTDRTYEQYF. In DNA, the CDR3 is TGTGCCAGCTCACGGGGGACAGACCGCACCTACGAGCAGTACTTC. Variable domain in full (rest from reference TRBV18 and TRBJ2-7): NAGVMQNPRHLVRRRGQEARLRCSPMKGHSHVYWYRQLPEEGLKFMVYLQKENIIDESGMPKERFSAEFPKEGPSILRIQQVVRGDSAAYFCASSRGTDRTYEQYFGPGTRLTVT.

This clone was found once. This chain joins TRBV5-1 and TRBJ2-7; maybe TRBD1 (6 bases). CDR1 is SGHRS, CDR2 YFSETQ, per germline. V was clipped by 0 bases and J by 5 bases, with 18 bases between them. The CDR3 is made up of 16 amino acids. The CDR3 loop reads CASSLALGQGNNEQYF. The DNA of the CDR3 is TGCGCCAGCAGCTTGGCACTGGGACAAGGGAACAACGAGCAGTACTTC.

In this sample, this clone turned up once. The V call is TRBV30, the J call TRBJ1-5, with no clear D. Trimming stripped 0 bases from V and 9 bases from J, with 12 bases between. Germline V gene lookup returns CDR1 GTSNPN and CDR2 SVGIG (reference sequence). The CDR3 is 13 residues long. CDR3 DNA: TGTGCCTGGAGTGTAGGACCCCAGGCGCCCCAGCATTTT. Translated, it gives CAWSVGPQAPQHF.

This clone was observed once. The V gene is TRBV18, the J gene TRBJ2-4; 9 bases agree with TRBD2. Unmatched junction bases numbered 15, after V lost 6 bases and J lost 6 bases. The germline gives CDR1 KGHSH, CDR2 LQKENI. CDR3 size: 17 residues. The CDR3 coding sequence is TGTGCCAGCTCTCCAGCACAGCGGGGGGCCCTTATAAACATTCAGTACTTC. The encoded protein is CASSPAQRGALINIQYF.

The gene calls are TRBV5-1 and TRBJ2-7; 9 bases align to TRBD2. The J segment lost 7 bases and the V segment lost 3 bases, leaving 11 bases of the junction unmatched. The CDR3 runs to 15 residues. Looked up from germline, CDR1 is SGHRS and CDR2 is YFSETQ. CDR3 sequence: CASSSTRSGSGEQYF. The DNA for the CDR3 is TGCGCCAGCAGCTCAACCCGTAGCGGGAGTGGTGAGCAGTACTTC.

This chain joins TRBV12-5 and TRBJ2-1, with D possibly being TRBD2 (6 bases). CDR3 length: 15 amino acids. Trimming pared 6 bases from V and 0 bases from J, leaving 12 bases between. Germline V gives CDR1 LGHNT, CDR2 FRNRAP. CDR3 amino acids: CASGPDGSSYNEQFF. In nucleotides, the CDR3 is TGTGCTAGTGGCCCCGACGGGAGCTCCTACAATGAGCAGTTCTTC. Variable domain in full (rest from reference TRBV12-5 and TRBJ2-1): DARVTQTPRHKVTEMGQEVTMRCQPILGHNTVFWYRQTMMQGLELLAYFRNRAPLDDSGMPKDRFSAEMPDATLATLKIQPSEPRDSAVYFCASGPDGSSYNEQFFGPGTRLTVL.

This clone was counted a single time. The CDR3 DNA reads as TGTGCCAGCAGCCCTGGACGCTTCGAGACCTACGAGCAGTACTTC. Translated: CASSPGRFETYEQYF. The chain uses TRBV11-1 and TRBJ2-7; D remains ambiguous. Germline lookup yields CDR1 SGHAT and CDR2 FQDESV (reference sequence). The V gene lost 5 bases and the J gene lost 2 bases, with 16 bases spanning the gap. There are 15 residues in the CDR3. Using reference TRBV11-1 and TRBJ2-7 for the parts outside the CDR3, the full variable domain is EAEVAQSPRYKITEKSQAVAFWCDPISGHATLYWYRQILGQGPELLVQFQDESVVDDSQLPKDRFSAERLKGVDSTLKIQPAELGDSAMYLCASSPGRFETYEQYFGPGTRLTVT.

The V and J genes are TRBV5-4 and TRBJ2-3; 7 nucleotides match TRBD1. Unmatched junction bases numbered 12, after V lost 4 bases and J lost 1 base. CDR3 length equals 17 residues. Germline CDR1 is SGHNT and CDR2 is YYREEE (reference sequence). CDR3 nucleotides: TGTGCCAGCAGCACCCTAACAGGGGCGATAGGCACAGATACGCAGTATTTT. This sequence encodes CASSTLTGAIGTDTQYF.

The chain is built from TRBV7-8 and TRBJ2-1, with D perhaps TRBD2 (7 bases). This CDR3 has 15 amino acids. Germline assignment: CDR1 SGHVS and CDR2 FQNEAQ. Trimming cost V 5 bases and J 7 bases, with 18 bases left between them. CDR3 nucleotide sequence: TGTGCCAGCAGCCCGGGGGGCGGGAGAGCTAATGAGCAGTTCTTC. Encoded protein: CASSPGGGRANEQFF.

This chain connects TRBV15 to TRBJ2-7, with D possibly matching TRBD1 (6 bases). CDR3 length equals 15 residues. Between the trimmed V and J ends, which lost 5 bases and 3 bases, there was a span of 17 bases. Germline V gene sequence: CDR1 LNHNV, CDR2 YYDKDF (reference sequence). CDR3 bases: TGTGCCACCAGCCGAGCTTCGGCAGGGGACTACGAGCAGTACTTC. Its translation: CATSRASAGDYEQYF.

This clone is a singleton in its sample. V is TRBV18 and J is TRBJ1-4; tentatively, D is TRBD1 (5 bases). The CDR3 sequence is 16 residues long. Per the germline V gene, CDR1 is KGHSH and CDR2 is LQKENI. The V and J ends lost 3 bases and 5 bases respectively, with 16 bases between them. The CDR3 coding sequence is TGTGCCAGCTCACCTCGACGGGGTAGGGACAATGAAAAACTGTTTTTT. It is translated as CASSPRRGRDNEKLFF.